These 31 T cell receptor beta chains originate from one sample sequenced in a study of blood T cell repertoires in COVID-19. Using immunoSEQ multiplex PCR, the repertoire was profiled, and TCRdb retains in-frame clones only, with some absent. The sample has some 490,000 clones, approximately 83% seen once. The sequencing sample was made of peripheral blood. These receptors were obtained from a human donor in a cohort sampled during active COVID-19.

The chain links TRBV5-1 to TRBJ1-2; D possibly corresponds to TRBD1 (6 bases). The CDR3 runs to 13 residues. V was clipped by 4 bases and J by 4 bases, with 11 bases between them. In germline, CDR1 is SGHRS, CDR2 YFSETQ. The CDR3 DNA reads as TGCGCCAGCAGCCCGGACAGCTCCTATGGCTACACCTTC. Amino acid sequence: CASSPDSSYGYTF.

The V gene is TRBV3-1 (or the pseudogene TRBV3-2), the J gene TRBJ1-1; possible D gene TRBD1, 5 bases. Trimming took 11 bases from V and 2 from J, leaving 18 bases between them. This CDR3 spans 14 amino acids. Germline assignment: CDR1 LGHDT and CDR2 YNNKEL (reference sequence). CDR3 nucleotide sequence: TGTGCCTCTCGGAGGGGCGAGCTAAACACTGAAGCTTTCTTT. Its translation is CASRRGELNTEAFF.

This rearrangement joins TRBV28 to TRBJ2-7, with 11 bases aligning to TRBD2. The junction had 9 bases not matched to a gene; V was cut back by 5 bases and J by 3 bases. CDR3 length: 16 residues. CDR1 and CDR2 (germline): MDHEN, SYDVKM. CDR3 residues: CASSVMGLAVHYEQYF. The DNA of the CDR3 is TGTGCCAGCAGTGTCATGGGACTAGCGGTCCACTACGAGCAGTACTTC.

The chain links TRBV6-2 or TRBV6-3 to TRBJ1-1; TRBD1 aligns across 10 bases. The junction had 14 bases not matched to a gene; V was cut back by 4 bases and J by 6 bases. The CDR3 has 17 residues. The germline gives CDR1 MNHEY, CDR2 SVGEGT. As DNA, the CDR3 is TGTGCCAGCAGTTCGGCCCAAAGGGACAGGGGATTAGCTGAAGCTTTCTTT. Its translation: CASSSAQRDRGLAEAFF.

This chain connects TRBV5-1 to TRBJ2-2; D possibly corresponds to TRBD2 (5 bases). CDR3 length equals 17 residues. Germline CDR1 is SGHRS and CDR2 is YFSETQ. Trimming shortened V by 4 bases and J by 1 base, and 17 bases separated the two germline ends. The DNA for the CDR3 is TGCGCCAGCAGCGGACCGGGATCCTCTTTGAACACCGGGGAGCTGTTTTTT. Translating it yields CASSGPGSSLNTGELFF.

The rearrangement uses TRBV30 and TRBJ1-1; 7 bases map to TRBD1. Germline lookup yields CDR1 GTSNPN and CDR2 SVGIG (reference sequence). This CDR3 comprises 14 residues. With 6 bases clipped from V and 4 bases from J, the junction kept 11 bases outside the gene matches. The CDR3 loop reads CACRRQGEGTEAFF. The CDR3, as DNA: TGTGCCTGCCGTAGACAGGGAGAGGGCACTGAAGCTTTCTTT.

In DNA, the CDR3 is TGTGCCAGCAGTAGCGGGAGGGATGCAGATACGCAGTATTTT. Amino acid sequence: CASSSGRDADTQYF. This chain links TRBV4-2 with TRBJ2-3; 11 positions agree with TRBD2. This CDR3 region has 14 residues. Germline V lookup: CDR1 LGHNA, CDR2 YNFKEQ. The ends lost 6 bases at V and 4 bases at J; junction bases unmatched: 3.

The V and J genes are TRBV24-1 and TRBJ1-2, with D possibly being TRBD1 (5 bases). Germline V CDR1 and CDR2: KGHDR, SFDVKD. V lost 6 bases, J lost 1 base, and 11 bases lay in between. The CDR3 consists of 14 residues. In nucleotides, the CDR3 is TGTGCCACCAGTATCGGGACTTATAACTATGGCTACACCTTC. Translating gives CATSIGTYNYGYTF.

This chain joins TRBV2 and TRBJ2-2; D is perhaps TRBD1 (6 bases). The germline gives CDR1 SNHLY, CDR2 FYNNEI. With 2 bases removed from V and 2 bases from J, the gap between germline ends came to 9 bases. The CDR3 is 15 residues long. CDR3 amino acids: CASSEWTANTGELFF. The CDR3 coding sequence is TGTGCCAGCAGTGAATGGACAGCTAACACCGGGGAGCTGTTTTTT.

This chain links TRBV7-9 with TRBJ1-2; 7 bases line up with TRBD1. The V and J ends lost 5 bases and 4 bases, in that order; junction bases with no gene match: 19. The CDR3 is 18 residues long. Germline values: CDR1 SEHNR, CDR2 FQNEAQ (reference sequence). The CDR3 nucleotides are TGTGCCAGCAGCGCAGGGGACAGCGGCCCATCGCCGATCTATGGCTACACCTTC. Translation: CASSAGDSGPSPIYGYTF. The whole variable domain, remainder taken from reference TRBV7-9 and TRBJ1-2, is DTGVSQNPRHKITKRGQNVTFRCDPISEHNRLYWYRQTLGQGPEFLTYFQNEAQLEKSRLLSDRFSAERPKGSFSTLEIQRTEQGDSAMYLCASSAGDSGPSPIYGYTFGSGTRLTVV.

This rearrangement joins TRBV9 to TRBJ2-3; 10 bases map to TRBD2. The CDR3 contains 19 residues. The germline gives CDR1 SGDLS, CDR2 YYNGEE. Unmatched junction bases numbered 15, after V lost 4 bases and J lost 1 base. The CDR3 coding sequence is TGTGCCAGCAGCCCGGACCCCCTTCTAAGCGGGAGGGGCACAGATACGCAGTATTTT. It translates to CASSPDPLLSGRGTDTQYF.

The chain is built from TRBV4-3 and TRBJ2-1; 10 bases agree with TRBD2. The trim removed 4 bases at V and 7 bases at J, leaving 13 bases unmatched. Germline V gene sequence: CDR1 LGHNA, CDR2 YSLEER. The CDR3 has 17 amino acids. The CDR3 sequence is CASSPRSGRAVGNEQFF. The CDR3 DNA reads as TGCGCCAGCAGCCCACGGAGCGGGAGGGCCGTCGGGAATGAGCAGTTCTTC.

V and J are TRBV2 and TRBJ2-7; TRBD2 matches at 12 bases. The CDR3 runs 14 residues. Per germline, CDR1 SNHLY and CDR2 FYNNEI. The junction had 6 bases not matched to a gene; V was cut back by 6 bases and J by 6 bases. The chain's CDR3 is CASRRLAGVGEQYF. The CDR3 DNA reads as TGTGCCAGCAGGAGACTAGCGGGAGTGGGCGAGCAGTACTTC. The full variable domain, its missing parts supplied by reference TRBV2 and TRBJ2-7, is EPEVTQTPSHQVTQMGQEVILRCVPISNHLYFYWYRQILGQKVEFLVSFYNNEISEKSEIFDDQFSVERPDGSNFTLKIRSTKLEDSAMYFCASRRLAGVGEQYFGPGTRLTVT.

This chain connects TRBV7-9 to TRBJ1-2; TRBD1 might be the D (5 bases). V was trimmed by 3 bases and J by 4 bases, leaving 6 bases between them. The CDR3 has 12 amino acids. Per the germline V gene, CDR1 is SEHNR and CDR2 is FQNEAQ (reference sequence). CDR3 nucleotides: TGTGCCAGCAGCTTTGACAGCTATGGCTACACCTTC. It codes for CASSFDSYGYTF.

V and J are TRBV6-5 and TRBJ1-5, with D perhaps TRBD1 (6 bases). The CDR3 is made up of 15 amino acids. Trimming shortened V by 7 bases and J by 0 bases, and 13 bases separated the two germline ends. Germline V gene sequence: CDR1 MNHEY, CDR2 SVGAGI. The CDR3 loop reads CASIRGDNSNQPQHF. DNA for the CDR3: TGTGCCAGCATTCGGGGGGACAATAGCAATCAGCCCCAGCATTTT.

This CDR3 reads CASSFEPNTDTQYF. In nucleotides, the CDR3 is TGTGCCAGCAGCTTCGAGCCGAACACAGATACGCAGTATTTT. The chain carries TRBV7-3 and TRBJ2-3, with unresolved D. Germline V gives CDR1 SGHTA, CDR2 FQGTGA. CDR3 length equals 14 residues. Trimming removed 3 bases at V and 2 bases at J, with 9 bases between.

V is TRBV5-1 and J is TRBJ2-1; 9 bases agree with TRBD2. V dropped 4 bases and J dropped 5; count of bases not matched to a gene: 4. The CDR3 is 14 amino acids. Germline CDR1 is SGHRS and CDR2 is YFSETQ. CDR3 loop: CASSGGTSHNEQFF. The CDR3 bases are TGCGCCAGCAGCGGGGGGACTAGCCACAATGAGCAGTTCTTC.

V gene TRBV5-6 combines with J gene TRBJ2-5; D may be TRBD1 (7 bases). The length of the CDR3 is 16 residues. Germline assignment: CDR1 SGHDT and CDR2 YYEEEE. The V gene lost 0 bases and the J gene lost 1 base, with 13 bases spanning the gap. CDR3 protein: CASSLVPGGTQETQYF. The CDR3 nucleotides read TGTGCCAGCAGCTTGGTTCCAGGGGGGACCCAAGAGACCCAGTACTTC.

The chain recombines TRBV18 with TRBJ2-1; 12 bases fit TRBD2. J lost 9 bases, V lost 3 bases, and 9 bases had no gene match. Germline V gene sequence: CDR1 KGHSH, CDR2 LQKENI. This CDR3 region has 16 residues. The CDR3 here is CASSPMTSGSGSEQFF. As DNA, the CDR3 is TGTGCCAGCTCACCTATGACTAGCGGGAGTGGTAGTGAGCAGTTCTTC.

V gene TRBV10-3 combines with J gene TRBJ2-4; the match to TRBD2 covers 13 bases. Losses at the gene ends were 5 bases for V and 8 bases for J; bases not matched to a gene: 6. The CDR3 has 15 amino acids. CDR1 is ENHRY and CDR2 is SYGVKD in the germline V gene. CDR3 residues: CAISSGTSGIDIQYF. The CDR3 DNA reads TGTGCCATCAGTTCCGGGACTAGCGGGATAGACATTCAGTACTTC.

The rearrangement links TRBV5-1 to TRBJ2-7; a possible D gene is TRBD1 (5 bases). Germline lookup yields CDR1 SGHRS and CDR2 YFSETQ. This CDR3 has 14 amino acids. The V and J ends lost 0 bases and 5 bases respectively, with 12 bases between them. The CDR3 region is CASSLAGPPHEQYF. CDR3 in DNA: TGCGCCAGCAGCTTGGCAGGGCCCCCCCACGAGCAGTACTTC.

This chain connects TRBV11-3 to TRBJ2-5; a weak D match, TRBD2 (5 bases). This CDR3 is built from 15 residues. V was pared by 1 base and J by 5 bases, with 14 bases between. Germline V gene data show CDR1 as SGHNT and CDR2 as YENEEA. CDR3 coding DNA: TGTGCCAGCAGCTTAGGGTCTAGCTCCTGGGAGACCCAGTACTTC. Amino acid sequence: CASSLGSSSWETQYF.

CDR3 in amino acids: CASSDRDRGNQPQHF. CDR3 in DNA: TGTGCCAGCAGCGACCGGGACAGGGGGAATCAGCCCCAGCATTTT. The chain couples TRBV5-4 to TRBJ1-5; 11 bases fit TRBD1. There are 15 residues in the CDR3. The J segment lost 4 bases and the V segment lost 4 bases, leaving 4 bases of the junction unmatched. Germline CDR1 reads SGHNT; CDR2 reads YYREEE (reference sequence).

The rearrangement links TRBV27 to TRBJ1-1, with 7 positions matching TRBD1. The CDR3 covers 12 residues. With V trimmed by 4 bases and J by 4 bases, 0 bases remained unmatched. CDR1 is MNHEY, CDR2 SMNVEV, per germline (reference sequence). Here the CDR3 reads CASSYRGTEAFF. In DNA form, the CDR3 reads TGTGCCAGCAGTTACAGGGGCACTGAAGCTTTCTTT.

The chain links TRBV24-1 to TRBJ2-1, with TRBD2 matching over 11 bases. The germline V gene encodes CDR1 KGHDR and CDR2 SFDVKD. CDR3 length: 16 residues. Trimming removed 1 base from V and 4 bases from J; junction bases left unmatched: 2. In nucleotides, the CDR3 is TGTGCCACCAGTGATTTAGTAGCGGGAGGGTACAATGAGCAGTTCTTC. Its protein is CATSDLVAGGYNEQFF.

The chain is built from TRBV4-1 and TRBJ2-6; possibly TRBD2 for D (5 bases). From germline, CDR1 is MGHRA and CDR2 YSYEKL. This CDR3 has 16 amino acids. The V gene lost 4 bases and the J gene lost 0 bases, with 10 bases spanning the gap. The chain's CDR3 is CASSPEGSSGANVLTF. The DNA for the CDR3 is TGCGCCAGCAGCCCAGAGGGCTCCTCTGGGGCCAACGTCCTGACTTTC.

This clone appeared a few times. The sample has other DNA sequences that encode this CDR3 too. The J gene is TRBJ1-1, the V gene TRBV11-1, with TRBD1 matching over 7 bases. V shed 5 bases, J shed 4 bases, and the junction held 7 bases outside the gene matches. The germline gives CDR1 SGHAT, CDR2 FQDESV (reference sequence). CDR3 length: 14 residues. Here the CDR3 DNA reads TGTGCCAGCAGCCTACAGGGGCAGGGCACTGAAGCTTTCTTT. It is translated as CASSLQGQGTEAFF.

This chain joins TRBV10-3 and TRBJ1-1; D is uncertain. Germline-derived CDR1 and CDR2 are ENHRY and SYGVKD. This CDR3 has 14 amino acids. With 6 bases removed from V and 7 bases from J, the gap between germline ends came to 18 bases. The CDR3 protein is CAISQSRDLGEAFF. The CDR3 DNA is TGTGCCATCAGCCAAAGCCGCGATCTCGGTGAAGCTTTCTTT.

The rearrangement joins TRBV2 to TRBJ2-1; 8 bases match TRBD1. V lost 4 bases to trimming and J lost 4 bases; unmatched junction nucleotides: 9. Germline CDR1 reads SNHLY; CDR2 reads FYNNEI. The CDR3 has 16 residues. This CDR3 reads CASSGSQGARYNEQFF. CDR3 DNA sequence: TGTGCCAGCAGTGGGTCCCAGGGGGCGAGATACAATGAGCAGTTCTTC. The variable domain in full, completed from reference TRBV2 and TRBJ2-1, reads EPEVTQTPSHQVTQMGQEVILRCVPISNHLYFYWYRQILGQKVEFLVSFYNNEISEKSEIFDDQFSVERPDGSNFTLKIRSTKLEDSAMYFCASSGSQGARYNEQFFGPGTRLTVL.

This clone was counted once. The chain uses TRBV4-2 and TRBJ2-3, with a possible D match to TRBD1 (6 bases). Trimming took 0 bases from V and 3 from J, leaving 16 bases between them. The CDR3 totals 17 residues. Germline V gene data show CDR1 as LGHNA and CDR2 as YNFKEQ. In DNA form, the CDR3 reads TGTGCCAGCAGCCAAGATCCGAGGGGGTTTGGGACAGATACGCAGTATTTT. Amino acid sequence: CASSQDPRGFGTDTQYF.

V gene TRBV14 combines with J gene TRBJ2-7, with TRBD2 identical over 8 bases. The CDR3 is made up of 16 amino acids. The germline CDR1 and CDR2 sequences are SGHDN and FVKESK. V dropped 4 bases and J dropped 4; count of bases not matched to a gene: 12. Here the CDR3 reads CASSPPGGSGIYEQYF. The DNA for the CDR3 is TGTGCCAGCAGCCCACCCGGGGGTAGCGGGATATACGAGCAGTACTTC.